Given below is one TCR beta chain in context. TCRdb's copy holds only in-frame clones and misses some; the assay was immunoSEQ multiplex PCR. Of fewer than 130,000 clones detected, 85% to 90% appear once; the ten largest clones hold about 30%. This entry comes from a study of blood T cell repertoires in COVID-19. The overall study: From the United States, Italy and Spain came samples of acute and convalescent COVID-19.

V was pared by 0 bases and J by 2 bases, with 3 bases of the junction left unmatched. CDR1 and CDR2 (germline): LGHDT, YNNKEL (reference sequence). The CDR3 extends over 16 amino acids. The sequenced material came from peripheral blood. V usage is TRBV3-1 (or the pseudogene TRBV3-2) and J usage is TRBJ1-5, with 8 bases matching TRBD1. The TCR sequence derives from a woman older than 75 with acute or convalescent COVID-19. The CDR3 loop is CASSQDTGQGNQPQHF. The CDR3 DNA is TGTGCCAGCAGCCAAGATACGGGACAGGGCAATCAGCCCCAGCATTTT.